This T cell receptor (beta chain) was captured in a study of T cells in Graves' hyperthyroidism and ophthalmopathy. The CDR3 covers 16 residues. J lost 4 bases, V lost 10 bases, and 16 bases had no gene match. Germline CDR1 LNHNV, CDR2 YYDKDF (reference sequence). Graves' hyperthyroidism qualified as stable when ophthalmopathy did not progress within 18 months. This clonotype occurred many times. TCR beta CDR3 region amplification was performed from RNA transcripts. HTBI primers were employed in a first-round RT-PCR of the TCR CDR3. TCRdb re-derived calls from the multiplex PCR reads in MiXCR, one entry per CDR3 protein. The sample yields around 350,000 distinct CDR3 sequences, 13% seen once.

The sequenced sample consisted of blood. The TCR originated in a woman younger than 35 with Graves' hyperthyroidism. The gene calls are TRBV15 and TRBJ2-3; TRBD2 matches at 8 bases. In DNA, the CDR3 is TGTGCCATCTCTCATAACCGGGGGGGCCCAGCAGATACGCAGTATTTT. It translates to CAISHNRGGPADTQYF. Based on the CDR3 plus reference TRBV15 and TRBJ2-3, the full variable domain is DAMVIQNPRYQVTQFGKPVTLSCSQTLNHNVMYWYQQKSSQAPKLLFHYYDKDFNNEADTPDNFQSRRPNTSFCFLDIRSPGLGDTAMYLCAISHNRGGPADTQYFGPGTRLTVL.